This TCR beta chain was sequenced during a study of early stage breast cancer tumors. Clones were sequenced by immunoSEQ multiplex PCR, and TCRdb holds only the in-frame ones, with some missing. The sample records about 8,400 clones, around 77% being singletons. General study points: Tumor and normal breast were distinguished via blood comparison in about 90% of the 16 patients.

Germline lookup yields CDR1 SGHRS and CDR2 YFSETQ. This CDR3 has 15 residues. The V end lost 2 bases, the J end lost 2 bases, and 13 bases lay between the germline ends. A word on this clone: Antigen specificity is unknown.

V usage is TRBV5-1 and J usage is TRBJ1-2; tentatively, D is TRBD1 (6 bases). Sequencing was done on a sample of normal breast tissue next to the tumor. This sequence was found in a person between 60 and 70 years old with breast cancer. Written as DNA, the CDR3 is TGCGCCAGCAGCTTACAGGGAAAAAGCAACTATGGCTACACCTTC. It is translated as CASSLQGKSNYGYTF.